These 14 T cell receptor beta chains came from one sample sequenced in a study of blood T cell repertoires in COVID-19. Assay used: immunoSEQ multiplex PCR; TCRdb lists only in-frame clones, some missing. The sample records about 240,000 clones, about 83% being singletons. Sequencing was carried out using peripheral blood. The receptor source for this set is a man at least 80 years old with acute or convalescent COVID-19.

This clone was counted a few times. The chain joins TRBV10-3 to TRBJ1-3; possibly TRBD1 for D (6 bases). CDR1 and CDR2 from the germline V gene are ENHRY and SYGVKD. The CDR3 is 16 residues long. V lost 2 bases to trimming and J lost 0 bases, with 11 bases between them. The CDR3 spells CAISEGRGSSGNTIYF. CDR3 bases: TGTGCCATCAGTGAGGGGAGGGGGTCCTCTGGAAACACCATATATTTT.

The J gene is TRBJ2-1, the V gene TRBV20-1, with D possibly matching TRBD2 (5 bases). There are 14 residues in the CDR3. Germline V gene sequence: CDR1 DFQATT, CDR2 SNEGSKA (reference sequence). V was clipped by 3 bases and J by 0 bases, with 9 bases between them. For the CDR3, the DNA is TGCAGTGCTAGTACCCGGGACTCCTACAATGAGCAGTTCTTC. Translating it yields CSASTRDSYNEQFF.

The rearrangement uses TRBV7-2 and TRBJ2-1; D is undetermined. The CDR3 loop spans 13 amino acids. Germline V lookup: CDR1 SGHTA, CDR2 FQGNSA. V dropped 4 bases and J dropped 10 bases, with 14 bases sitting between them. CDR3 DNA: TGTGCCAGCAGCTACCGGTCCTCAAGAGAGCAGTTCTTC. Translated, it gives CASSYRSSREQFF.

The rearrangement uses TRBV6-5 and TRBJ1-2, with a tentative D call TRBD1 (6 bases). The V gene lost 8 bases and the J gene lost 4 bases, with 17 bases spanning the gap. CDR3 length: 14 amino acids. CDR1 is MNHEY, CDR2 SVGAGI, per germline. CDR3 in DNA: TGTGCCAGCGGGGAGAGGGTACAGGGCTATGGCTACACCTTC. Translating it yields CASGERVQGYGYTF.

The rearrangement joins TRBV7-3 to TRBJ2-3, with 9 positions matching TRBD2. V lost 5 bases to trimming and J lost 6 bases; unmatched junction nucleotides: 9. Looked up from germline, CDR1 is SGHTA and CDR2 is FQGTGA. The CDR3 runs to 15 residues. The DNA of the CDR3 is TGTGCCAGCAGCCAAAAGGCGGGAGGGCCCGATACGCAGTATTTT. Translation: CASSQKAGGPDTQYF.

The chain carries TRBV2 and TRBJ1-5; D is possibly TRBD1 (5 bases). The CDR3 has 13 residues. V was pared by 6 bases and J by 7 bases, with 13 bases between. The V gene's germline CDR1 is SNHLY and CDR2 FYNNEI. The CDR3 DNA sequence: TGTGCCAGCAGCTCCCCGGGGGACCAGCCCCAGCATTTT. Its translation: CASSSPGDQPQHF.

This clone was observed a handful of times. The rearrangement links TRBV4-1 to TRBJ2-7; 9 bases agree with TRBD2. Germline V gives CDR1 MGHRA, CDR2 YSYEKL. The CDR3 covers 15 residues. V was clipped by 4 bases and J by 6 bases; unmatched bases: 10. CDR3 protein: CASSPPRAGGREQYF. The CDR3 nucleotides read TGCGCCAGCAGCCCCCCAAGGGCGGGGGGGCGCGAGCAGTACTTC.

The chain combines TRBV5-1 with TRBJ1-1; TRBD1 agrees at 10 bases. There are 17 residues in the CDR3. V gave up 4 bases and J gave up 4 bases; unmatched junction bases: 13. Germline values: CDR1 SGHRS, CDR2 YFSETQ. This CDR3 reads CASSAAGTGDLGTEAFF. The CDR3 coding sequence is TGCGCCAGCAGCGCCGCCGGGACAGGGGATCTCGGCACTGAAGCTTTCTTT.

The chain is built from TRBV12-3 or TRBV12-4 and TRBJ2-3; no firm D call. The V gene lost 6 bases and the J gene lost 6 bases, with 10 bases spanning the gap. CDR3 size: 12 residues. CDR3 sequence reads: CASRLTTDTQYF. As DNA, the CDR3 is TGTGCCAGCAGGCTTACAACCGATACGCAGTATTTT.

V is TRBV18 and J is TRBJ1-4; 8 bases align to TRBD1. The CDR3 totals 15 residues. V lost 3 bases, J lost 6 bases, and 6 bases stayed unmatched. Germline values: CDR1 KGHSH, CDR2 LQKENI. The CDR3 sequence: CASSPVTGVDEKLFF. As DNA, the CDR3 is TGTGCCAGCTCACCCGTGACAGGGGTGGATGAAAAACTGTTTTTT. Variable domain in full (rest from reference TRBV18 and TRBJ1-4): NAGVMQNPRHLVRRRGQEARLRCSPMKGHSHVYWYRQLPEEGLKFMVYLQKENIIDESGMPKERFSAEFPKEGPSILRIQQVVRGDSAAYFCASSPVTGVDEKLFFGSGTQLSVL.

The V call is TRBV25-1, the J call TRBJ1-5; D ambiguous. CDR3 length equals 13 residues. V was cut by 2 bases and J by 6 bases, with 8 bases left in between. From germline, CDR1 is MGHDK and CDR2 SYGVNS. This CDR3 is CASSERAGQPQHF. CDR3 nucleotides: TGTGCCAGCAGTGAAAGGGCGGGTCAGCCCCAGCATTTT.

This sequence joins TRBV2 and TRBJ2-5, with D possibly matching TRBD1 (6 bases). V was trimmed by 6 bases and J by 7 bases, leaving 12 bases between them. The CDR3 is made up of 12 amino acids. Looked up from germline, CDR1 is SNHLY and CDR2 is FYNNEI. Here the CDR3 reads CASRGEGGTQYF. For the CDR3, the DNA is TGTGCCAGCAGGGGGGAAGGGGGGACCCAGTACTTC. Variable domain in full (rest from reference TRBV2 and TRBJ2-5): EPEVTQTPSHQVTQMGQEVILRCVPISNHLYFYWYRQILGQKVEFLVSFYNNEISEKSEIFDDQFSVERPDGSNFTLKIRSTKLEDSAMYFCASRGEGGTQYFGPGTRLLVL.

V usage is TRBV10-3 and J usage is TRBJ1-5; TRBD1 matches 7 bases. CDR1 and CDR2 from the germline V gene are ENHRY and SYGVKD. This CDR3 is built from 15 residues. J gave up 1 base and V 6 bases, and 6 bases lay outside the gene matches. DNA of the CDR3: TGTGCCATCAGGGACGACAGGGCCAGCAATCAGCCCCAGCATTTT. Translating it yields CAIRDDRASNQPQHF.

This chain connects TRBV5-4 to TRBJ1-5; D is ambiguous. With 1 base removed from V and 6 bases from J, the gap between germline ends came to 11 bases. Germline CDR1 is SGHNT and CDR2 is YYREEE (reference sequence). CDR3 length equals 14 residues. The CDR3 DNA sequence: TGTGCCAGCAGCTTGCAAGGTGCGGGTCAGCCCCAGCATTTT. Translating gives CASSLQGAGQPQHF.